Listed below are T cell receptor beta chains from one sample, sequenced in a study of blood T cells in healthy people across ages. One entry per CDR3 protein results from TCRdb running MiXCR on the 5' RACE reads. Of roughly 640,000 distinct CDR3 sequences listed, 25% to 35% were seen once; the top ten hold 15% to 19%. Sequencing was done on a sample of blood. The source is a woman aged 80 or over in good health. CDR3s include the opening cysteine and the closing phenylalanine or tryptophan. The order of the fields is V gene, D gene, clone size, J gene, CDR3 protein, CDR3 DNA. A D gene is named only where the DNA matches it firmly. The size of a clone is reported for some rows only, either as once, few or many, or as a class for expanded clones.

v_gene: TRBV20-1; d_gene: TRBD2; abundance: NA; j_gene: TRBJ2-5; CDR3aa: CSADSLAGGPNEQYF; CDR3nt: TGCAGTGCCGACTCCCTAGCGGGGGGGCCAAATGAGCAGTACTTC
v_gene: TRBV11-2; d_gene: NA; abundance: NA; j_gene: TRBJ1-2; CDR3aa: CASSFGDSDCTF; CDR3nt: TGTGCCAGCAGCTTCGGGGATTCTGACTGCACCTTC
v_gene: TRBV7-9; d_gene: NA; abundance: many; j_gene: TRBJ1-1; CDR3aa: CASMVGRVAFF; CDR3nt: TGTGCCAGCATGGTGGGCCGGGTAGCTTTCTTT
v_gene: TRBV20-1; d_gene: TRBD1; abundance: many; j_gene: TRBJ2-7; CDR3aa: CSAQTGTYEQYF; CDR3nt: TGCAGTGCTCAGACAGGGACCTACGAGCAGTACTTC
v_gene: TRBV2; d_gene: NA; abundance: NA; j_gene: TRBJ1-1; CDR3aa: CASSPRQDYNTEAFF; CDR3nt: TGTGCCAGCAGCCCTAGACAGGATTATAACACTGAAGCTTTCTTT
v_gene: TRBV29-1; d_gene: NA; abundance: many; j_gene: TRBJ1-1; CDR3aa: CSVATARTEAFF; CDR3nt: TGCAGCGTGGCGACAGCCCGCACTGAAGCTTTCTTT
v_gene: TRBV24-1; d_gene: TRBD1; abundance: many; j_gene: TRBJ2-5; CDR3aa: CATSEAGGVETQYF; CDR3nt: TGTGCCACCAGTGAGGCAGGGGGTGTGGAGACCCAGTACTTC
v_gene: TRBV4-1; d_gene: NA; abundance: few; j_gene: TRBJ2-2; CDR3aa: CASSQRSLGANTGELFF; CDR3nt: TGCGCCAGCAGCCAACGCAGTTTGGGGGCGAACACCGGGGAGCTGTTTTTT
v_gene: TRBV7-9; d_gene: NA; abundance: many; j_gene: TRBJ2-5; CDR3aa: CASNQPGALETQYF; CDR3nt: TGTGCCAGCAATCAACCGGGCGCCTTAGAGACCCAGTACTTC
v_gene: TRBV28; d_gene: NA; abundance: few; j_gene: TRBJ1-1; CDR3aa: CASSLWGRETEAFF; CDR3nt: TGTGCCAGCAGTTTATGGGGAAGGGAAACTGAAGCTTTCTTT
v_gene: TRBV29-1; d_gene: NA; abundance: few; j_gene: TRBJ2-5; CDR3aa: CSVEHLQETQYF; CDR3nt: TGCAGCGTTGAACACCTCCAAGAGACCCAGTACTTC
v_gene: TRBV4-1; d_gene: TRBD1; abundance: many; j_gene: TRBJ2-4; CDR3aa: CASSQAGTGDIQYF; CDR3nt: TGCGCCAGCAGCCAGGCCGGGACAGGGGACATTCAGTACTTC
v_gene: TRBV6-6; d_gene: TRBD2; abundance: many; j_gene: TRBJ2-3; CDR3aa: CASTPLGGGTDTQYF; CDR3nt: TGTGCCAGCACACCTCTTGGGGGGGGCACAGATACGCAGTATTTT
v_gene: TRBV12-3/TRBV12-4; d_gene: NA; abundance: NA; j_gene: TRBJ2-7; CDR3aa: CASSFASSYEQYF; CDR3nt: TGTGCCAGCAGCTTCGCGAGTTCCTACGAGCAGTACTTC